This TCR beta chain is drawn from a study of CD8 T cells in ankylosing spondylitis. MiXCR, applied by TCRdb to the 5' RACE reads, yields one record per CDR3 protein. This sample has 250,000 or so distinct CDR3 sequences; 15% to 20% occur once, and the top ten carry about a third. Whole-study results and caveats: From matched ankylosing spondylitis synovial fluid, disease-linked clones were reportedly recovered at significantly enriched levels. Previous work reported some of these motif variants in the synovial fluid and blood of reactive arthritis. One TCR beta motif, made up of fewer than 10 highly homologous variants, appeared characteristic of ankylosing spondylitis blood.

About this clonotype itself: The antigen is unknown.

This CDR3 comprises 15 residues. Germline CDR1 PRHDT, CDR2 FYEKMQ (reference sequence). Deletions cut 5 bases from V and 5 bases from J, with 15 bases between. What was sequenced was blood, either unsorted or a sorted T cell fraction (not recorded which). The chain carries TRBV13 and TRBJ2-2; tentatively, D is TRBD2 (6 bases). The TCR was taken from a male donor with ankylosing spondylitis or in good health (not recorded which). DNA for the CDR3: TGTGCCAGCAGCCTCCGCGGGGAACCGACCGGGGAGCTGTTTTTT. Amino acid sequence: CASSLRGEPTGELFF.